Below are 2 T cell receptor beta chains sequenced from a single sample in a study of naive and memory T cell subsets. Study findings and constraints: Naive repertoires, especially CD8, held a few larger clonotypes, possibly memory cells re-expressing CD45RA.

The beta constant-region primer was an equimolar mix of two oligonucleotides covering TRBC1 and TRBC2. Ligated cDNA was amplified by four rounds of PCR with nested alpha and beta constant-region primers and SP2. TCRdb analysed the UMI-ligation and nested PCR reads with MiXCR anew, one entry per CDR3 protein. The sample includes approximately 140,000 distinct CDR3 sequences, 15% to 25% seen only once; the top ten take approximately 0.63%. For these receptors, no antigen is known. The sequencing sample was made of naive CD8+ T cells from blood. Receptor source: a human donor in good health.

This clonotype has a handful of counts. V and J are TRBV30 and TRBJ2-5; D not certain. CDR3 length: 13 residues. CDR1 and CDR2 from the germline V gene are GTSNPN and SVGIG (reference sequence). V was cut by 1 base and J by 1 base, with 7 bases left in between. The CDR3, as DNA: TGTGCCTGGAGTGAGGCTAGCCAAGAGACCCAGTACTTC. Its translation is CAWSEASQETQYF.

The V call is TRBV18, the J call TRBJ1-5; TRBD1 matches 7 bases. Germline trimming cut 5 bases from V and 0 bases from J; bases unmatched to any gene: 13. Looked up from germline, CDR1 is KGHSH and CDR2 is LQKENI. This CDR3 has 18 amino acids. DNA for the CDR3: TGTGCCAGCTCATCGCAATGGCCGGGACAGTATAGCAATCAGCCCCAGCATTTT. Its protein is CASSSQWPGQYSNQPQHF.